This T cell receptor (beta chain) was sequenced in a study of memory CD4+ T cells and cytomegalovirus serostatus. Notes on the study in general: A US-trained random forest predicted CMV serostatus with median AUC roughly 0.91.

Data came from immunoSEQ multiplex PCR; TCRdb stores just in-frame clones and leaves some out. The table has about 61,000 clones, 75% to 90% seen once. For this clone: Its antigen is not identified.

Trimming pared 5 bases from V and 4 bases from J, leaving 17 bases between. Germline-derived CDR1 and CDR2 are SGHAT and FQNNGV. This CDR3 is 15 amino acids long. Single viable CD3+CD4+CD8-CD45RO+ cells were sorted as the memory CD4+ T cells. Total CD4+ T cells were enriched by CD4 positive selection. The receptor comes from an adult in good health and CMV-seronegative. The chain couples TRBV11-2 to TRBJ1-1; weak D call: TRBD1 (5 bases). Sequenced: memory CD4+ T cells from blood. The CDR3 region has the DNA TGTGCCAGCAGCCCCGTGGGCAGGGAGGGCACTGAAGCTTTCTTT. It specifies CASSPVGREGTEAFF.